This T cell receptor beta chain comes out of a study of a mutant IDH1 vaccine in newly diagnosed glioma. Study background: The initiation of vaccination occurred 4-6 weeks after radiotherapy alone, or with temozolomide cycles. Findings of the study overall: Pseudoprogression seemingly bore no relation to changes in top peripheral T cell clonotypes.

J gave up 1 base and V 0 bases, and 8 bases lay outside the gene matches. The germline V gene encodes CDR1 SGDLS and CDR2 YYNGEE. The CDR3 is made up of 17 amino acids. A remark on this clone: Its antigen is as yet unknown.

Stated time point: week 11, during vaccination. Every vaccination contained 300 ug of the mutant IDH1 20-mer peptide and was paired with topical imiquimod. TCRdb keeps only in-frame clones here, not all; method: immunoSEQ multiplex PCR. This table holds 110,000 or so clones, almost 90% found once. The chain links TRBV9 to TRBJ2-3; 7 nucleotides align to TRBD2. Sequenced here: PBMCs, sampled from a glioma patient whose treatment included an IDH1 peptide vaccine. This TCR was sampled from a woman in her fifties or sixties with glioma. This chain's CDR3 is CASSVAGGLSRTDTQYF. The CDR3 nucleotides are TGTGCCAGCAGCGTAGCGGGAGGCCTCTCTCGCACAGATACGCAGTATTTT. The entire variable domain, with the rest obtained from reference TRBV9 and TRBJ2-3, is as follows: DSGVTQTPKHLITATGQRVTLRCSPRSGDLSVYWYQQSLDQGLQFLIQYYNGEERAKGNILERFSAQQFPDLHSELNLSSLELGDSALYFCASSVAGGLSRTDTQYFGPGTRLTVL.